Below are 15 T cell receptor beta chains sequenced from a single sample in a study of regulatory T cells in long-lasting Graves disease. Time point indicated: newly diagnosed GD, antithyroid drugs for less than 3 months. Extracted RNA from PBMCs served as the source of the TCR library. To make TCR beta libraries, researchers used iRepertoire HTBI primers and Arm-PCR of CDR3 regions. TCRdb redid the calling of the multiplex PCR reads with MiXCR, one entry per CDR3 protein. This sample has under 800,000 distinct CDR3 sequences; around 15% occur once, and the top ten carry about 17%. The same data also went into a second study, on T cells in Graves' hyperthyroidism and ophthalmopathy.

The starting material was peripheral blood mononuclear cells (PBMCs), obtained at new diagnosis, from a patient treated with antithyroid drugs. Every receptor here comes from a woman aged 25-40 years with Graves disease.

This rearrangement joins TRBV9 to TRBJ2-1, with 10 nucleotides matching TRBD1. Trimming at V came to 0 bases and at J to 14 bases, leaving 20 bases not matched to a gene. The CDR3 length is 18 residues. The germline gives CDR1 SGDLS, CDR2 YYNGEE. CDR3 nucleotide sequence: TGTGCCAGCAGCGTAGCTGAAGTGGTTGGGACAGGGGACGAAAGAGAGTTCTTC. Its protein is CASSVAEVVGTGDEREFF.

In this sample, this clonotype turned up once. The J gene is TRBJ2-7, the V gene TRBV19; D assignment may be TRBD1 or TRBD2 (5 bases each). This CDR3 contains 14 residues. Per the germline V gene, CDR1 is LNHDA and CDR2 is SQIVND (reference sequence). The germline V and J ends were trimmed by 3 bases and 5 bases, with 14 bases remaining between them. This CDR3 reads CASSMRQGRDEQYF. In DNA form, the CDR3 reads TGTGCCAGTAGTATGCGGCAGGGACGGGACGAGCAGTACTTC.

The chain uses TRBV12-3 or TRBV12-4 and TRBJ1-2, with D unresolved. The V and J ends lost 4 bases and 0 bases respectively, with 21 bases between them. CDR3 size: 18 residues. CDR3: CASSSRPLTAPSNYGYTF. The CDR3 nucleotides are TGTGCCAGCAGTTCCCGACCGTTAACGGCCCCTTCTAACTATGGCTACACCTTC.

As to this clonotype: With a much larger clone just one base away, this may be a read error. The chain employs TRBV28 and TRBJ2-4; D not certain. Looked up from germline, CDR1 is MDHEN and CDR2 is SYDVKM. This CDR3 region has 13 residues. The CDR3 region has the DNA TGTGCCAGCTCCTCCTCCAGTCTAAACACTCAGTACTTC. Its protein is CASSSSSLNTQYF.

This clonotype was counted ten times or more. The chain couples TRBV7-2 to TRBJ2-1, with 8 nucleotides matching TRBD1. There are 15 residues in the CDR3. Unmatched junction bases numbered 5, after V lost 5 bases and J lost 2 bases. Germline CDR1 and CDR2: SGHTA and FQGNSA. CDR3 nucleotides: TGTGCCAGCAGCATAGACAGGGGACCCTACAATGAGCAGTTCTTC. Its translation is CASSIDRGPYNEQFF.

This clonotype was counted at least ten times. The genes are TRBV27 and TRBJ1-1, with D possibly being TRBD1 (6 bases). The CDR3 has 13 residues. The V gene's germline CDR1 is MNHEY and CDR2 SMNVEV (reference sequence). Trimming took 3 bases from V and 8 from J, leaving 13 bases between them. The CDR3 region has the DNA TGTGCCAGCAGTTTTAATTTGGGGGCCGAAGCTTTCTTT. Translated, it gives CASSFNLGAEAFF.

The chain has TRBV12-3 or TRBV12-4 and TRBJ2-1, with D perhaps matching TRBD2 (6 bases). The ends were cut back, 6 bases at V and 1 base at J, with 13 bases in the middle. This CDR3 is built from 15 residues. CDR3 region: CASSLMGGSYNEQFF. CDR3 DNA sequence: TGTGCCAGCAGCTTAATGGGGGGATCCTACAATGAGCAGTTCTTC.

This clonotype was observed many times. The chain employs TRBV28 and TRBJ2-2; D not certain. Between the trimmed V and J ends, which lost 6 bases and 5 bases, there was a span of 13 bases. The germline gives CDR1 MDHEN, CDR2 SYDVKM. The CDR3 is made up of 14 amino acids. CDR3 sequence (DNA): TGTGCCAGCAGCTCGGGCCTTCGGACCGGGGAGCTGTTTTTT. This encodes CASSSGLRTGELFF.

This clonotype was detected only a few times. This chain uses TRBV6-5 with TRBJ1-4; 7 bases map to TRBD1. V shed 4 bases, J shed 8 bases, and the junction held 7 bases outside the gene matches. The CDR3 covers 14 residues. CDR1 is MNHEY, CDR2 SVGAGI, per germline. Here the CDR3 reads CASSFKTGWEKLFF. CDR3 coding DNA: TGTGCCAGCAGTTTCAAGACAGGGTGGGAAAAACTGTTTTTT.

CDR3 residues: CASSLPGLNIQYF. The CDR3 nucleotides are TGTGCCAGCAGTTTACCAGGGTTGAACATTCAGTACTTC. The chain has TRBV27 and TRBJ2-4; D perhaps matches TRBD1 (5 bases). This CDR3 region has 13 residues. V was clipped by 2 bases and J by 7 bases, with 9 bases between them. Germline values: CDR1 MNHEY, CDR2 SMNVEV (reference sequence).

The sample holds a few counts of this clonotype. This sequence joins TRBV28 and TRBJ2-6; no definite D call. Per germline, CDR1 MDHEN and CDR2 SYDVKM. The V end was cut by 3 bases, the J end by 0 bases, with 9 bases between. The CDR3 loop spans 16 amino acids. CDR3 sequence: CASSLGIVSGANVLTF. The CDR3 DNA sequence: TGTGCCAGCAGTTTGGGGATAGTCTCTGGGGCCAACGTCCTGACTTTC.

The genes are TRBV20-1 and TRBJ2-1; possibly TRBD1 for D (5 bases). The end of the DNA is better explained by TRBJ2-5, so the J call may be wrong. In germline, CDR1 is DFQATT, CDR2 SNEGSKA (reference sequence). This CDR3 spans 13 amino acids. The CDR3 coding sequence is TGCAGTGGCCTGATCAGGGTCCAAGAGACCCAGTACTTC. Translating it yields CSGLIRVQETQYF.

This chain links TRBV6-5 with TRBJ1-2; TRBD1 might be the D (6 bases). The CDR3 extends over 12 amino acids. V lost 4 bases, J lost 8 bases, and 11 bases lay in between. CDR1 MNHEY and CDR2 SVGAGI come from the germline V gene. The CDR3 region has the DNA TGTGCCAGCAGTTTTACGACAGGAGGCTACACCTTC. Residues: CASSFTTGGYTF.

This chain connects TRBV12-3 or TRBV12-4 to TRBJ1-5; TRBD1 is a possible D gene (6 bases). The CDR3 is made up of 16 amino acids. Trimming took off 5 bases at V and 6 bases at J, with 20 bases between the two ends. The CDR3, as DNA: TGTGCCAGCAGTCATAAGATAGACAGGTCATTTCAGCCCCAGCATTTT. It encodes CASSHKIDRSFQPQHF.

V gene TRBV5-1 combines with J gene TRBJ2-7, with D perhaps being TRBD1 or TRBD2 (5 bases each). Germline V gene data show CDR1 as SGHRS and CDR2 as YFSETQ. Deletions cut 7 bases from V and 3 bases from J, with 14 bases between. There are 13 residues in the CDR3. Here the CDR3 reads CASSTRDLYEQYF. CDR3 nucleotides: TGCGCCAGCTCAACTCGGGACCTCTACGAGCAGTACTTC.